This T cell receptor (beta chain) was identified during a study of shared clonotypes between healthy human individuals (dated by TCRdb to the early 2020s). About the study as a whole: The cohort comprised a couple of women and a few men aged 18 to 49 years. For each donor, three plates each were used for CD4 naive and CD4 memory, two plates were used for CD8 naive, and one plate was used for CD8 memory. The study deeply sequenced blood TCR repertoires of about 5 healthy adults to estimate repertoire size and the extent of clonotype sharing between individuals. Different laboratories and diverse techniques were used to prepare libraries and sequence TCR repertoires, to increase sequencing depth and limit assay-specific biases. Per donor, leukapheresis produced somewhere between about 0.85 and 8.9 billion PBMCs. The study at large found these results: When several donors were compared, the shared fraction of clonotypes was about 5% for naive CD4, approximately 3.3% for naive CD8, 2.3% for memory CD4, and 0.4% for memory CD8. Larger estimated clonotype richness was generally found for naive subsets than for memory subsets. Because the study included only a small number of donors, the genetic and exposure-history diversity represented was limited. Compared with non-shared clonotypes, the clonotypes found in all four sorted-subset donors had higher generation probabilities. Based on pairwise subsampling, the degree of clonotype sharing among donors was expected to be affected by sequencing depth. Even with the large sequencing depth, rarefaction of the sorted-subset datasets indicated that sequencing was incomplete. Sampling was limited to blood, and TCR repertoires in tissue likely differ from TCR repertoires in blood.

For the CD8 naive samples, CD45RO-negative cells were positively selected for CCR7, yielding a CD45RA+CCR7+ population from which TemRA cells were excluded. The donors were healthy, HIV-negative adults with no recently reported acute infections or vaccinations. Only Caucasian adults living in Nashville, Tennessee, USA were represented among the donors. After blood collection by leukapheresis, PBMCs were isolated using Ficoll-Histopaque density gradient centrifugation and then cryopreserved in the vapor phase of liquid nitrogen. Analytical flow cytometry was used to check the purity and quantity of every magnetically sorted T cell population. Genomic DNA was isolated from every sorted fraction and measured by UV absorbance on a Nanodrop 2000c. In the case of this clone: Which antigen it targets is not known. No qualities accompany the bases; no much larger clone lies one base away.

CDR1 and CDR2 (MGHDK, SYGVNS) derive from the germline V gene. V and J are truncated by 8 bases and 1 base respectively, leaving an intervening sequence of 15 bases. From the cysteine through the phenylalanine, the CDR3 covers 15 amino acids. The kept DNA is CDR3 alone, 45 bases in frame from the first base. Using the deep immunoSEQ assay, multiplex PCR amplified TCR CDR3 regions from genomic DNA. Genomic DNA extracted from each cell subset was distributed evenly over all wells of several immunoSEQ 96-well plates, and each plate served as one replicate. For sorted subsets, roughly 200 ng of genomic DNA, equivalent to around 29,000 T cell genomes, went into each replicate PCR. The purified libraries were quantified using a Qubit 3.0 fluorometer, sized with a Bioanalyzer 2100, and then quantified again using the KAPA Library Quantification kit. Each immunoSEQ 96-well plate was sequenced on its own single-read 150-cycle Illumina NextSeq 550 flow cell. The authors' analysis ran thus. Because the immunoSEQ output included only junctional sequences and no quality scores, the filtering could not be the same as the filtering used for full-length reads. Sequences were annotated with PyIR, a Python wrapper for IgBLAST v1.9, using IMGT germline references to assign V/J genes and CDR3. Any read was removed if the V/J assignment was weak (E-value above 1e-6), the CDR3 was missing, or the read contained stop codons, out-of-frame junctions, or ambiguous translated residues. V3J clonotypes were defined as sequences sharing an identical inferred V gene, J gene, and CDR3 amino acid sequence. The percentage overlap between two repertoires was calculated by dividing the number of shared unique clonotypes by the size of the smaller repertoire. RTK rarefaction, the Chao1 estimator, and Recon v2.1 estimates of unobserved clonotypes were used to assess repertoire richness. For all TCRbeta clonotypes obtained by the gDNA method from several donors, generation probabilities were computed with OLGA. TCRdb provides this immuneACCESS table in a form limited to in-frame rearrangements. Some clones are lacking; in checked studies, under half of them reflect an unresolved V gene, and why the rest are absent is not known. V and J calls and clone size are those listed in that table; D and trimming were worked out from the DNA. A total of approximately 2,200,000 clones appear in this sample, just over 90% of them only once. In total, the top ten clones hold roughly 1.8% of the sample.

The chain couples TRBV25-1 to TRBJ1-5; no D gene call is confident. The sequenced sample consisted of naive CD8+ T cells from PBMCs. What this sample's cell subset or site label stands for: CD45RA+CCR7+. The TCR originated in a man between 18 and 29 years old in good health. Some clones in this sample may be carry-over from other donors' samples. CDR3 reads: CASQAVGLSNQPQHF. The nucleotides are TGTGCCAGCCAAGCTGTGGGCTTAAGCAATCAGCCCCAGCATTTT.